A selection of T cell receptor beta chains follows, all from one sample in a study of cytomegalovirus exposure and HLA in healthy donors. Sequencing was performed with immunoSEQ multiplex PCR; in TCRdb, only in-frame clones are kept and a portion is missing. The repertoire includes some 150,000 clones, about 77% of them detected once, and approximately 1.5% sits in the top ten. The specimen sequenced was PBMCs. Every receptor here comes from a female donor in good health and CMV-seronegative. Both conserved end residues are part of each CDR3. Each record gives: clone size, J gene, V gene, D gene, CDR3 protein, CDR3 DNA. A D gene is named only where the DNA matches it firmly. Not every row has a clone size; where given, it reads once, few, many or a size class.

size: NA; J: TRBJ2-7; V: TRBV6-1; D: NA; CDR3: CASLQVGRDYEQYF; DNA: TGTGCCAGCTTACAAGTGGGCAGGGACTACGAGCAGTACTTC
size: few; J: TRBJ1-2; V: TRBV9; D: NA; CDR3: CASSLGAEILYGYTF; DNA: TGTGCCAGCAGCCTTGGAGCGGAGATTCTTTATGGCTACACCTTC
size: NA; J: TRBJ2-5; V: TRBV11-3; D: NA; CDR3: CASSLDGSRGKTQYF; DNA: TGTGCCAGCAGCTTAGACGGGTCGCGGGGAAAGACCCAGTACTTC
size: few; J: TRBJ1-5; V: TRBV10-1; D: NA; CDR3: CASSQGIGQPQHF; DNA: TGCGCCAGCAGCCAGGGGATTGGACAGCCCCAGCATTTT
size: NA; J: TRBJ2-7; V: TRBV5-1; D: NA; CDR3: CASSGQNEQYF; DNA: TGCGCCAGCAGCGGACAGAACGAGCAGTACTTC
size: few; J: TRBJ1-2; V: TRBV20-1; D: TRBD1; CDR3: CRPGGQYGYTF; DNA: TGCCGCCCAGGGGGCCAGTATGGCTACACCTTC
size: few; J: TRBJ2-7; V: TRBV6-6; D: NA; CDR3: CASRYAADEQYF; DNA: TGTGCCAGCAGGTATGCGGCAGACGAGCAGTACTTC
size: once; J: TRBJ2-7; V: TRBV5-1; D: NA; CDR3: CASSLVPGSFSYEQYF; DNA: TGCGCCAGCAGCTTGGTTCCAGGTTCCTTCTCCTACGAGCAGTACTTC
size: NA; J: TRBJ1-1; V: TRBV7-6; D: TRBD1; CDR3: CASSLAGTGDTEAFF; DNA: TGTGCCAGCAGCTTAGCGGGGACAGGGGACACTGAAGCTTTCTTT
size: NA; J: TRBJ1-3; V: TRBV15; D: NA; CDR3: CATSKTAGAAGNTIYF; DNA: TGTGCCACCAGCAAAACTGCAGGGGCGGCTGGAAACACCATATATTTT
size: NA; J: TRBJ2-7; V: TRBV7-9; D: TRBD2; CDR3: CASSPVRGGPPYEQYF; DNA: TGTGCCAGCAGCCCAGTTCGCGGGGGGCCCCCCTACGAGCAGTACTTC
size: NA; J: TRBJ1-4; V: TRBV5-4; D: NA; CDR3: CASSLSRATNEKLFF; DNA: TGTGCCAGCAGCTTATCAAGAGCAACTAATGAAAAACTGTTTTTT
size: few; J: TRBJ1-5; V: TRBV7-9; D: NA; CDR3: CASSDRGDSQPQHF; DNA: TGTGCCAGCAGTGATCGGGGGGATAGTCAGCCCCAGCATTTT
size: NA; J: TRBJ1-5; V: TRBV2; D: NA; CDR3: CASSPDTTHNQPQHF; DNA: TGTGCCAGCAGTCCCGACACAACGCACAATCAGCCCCAGCATTTT
size: NA; J: TRBJ2-5; V: TRBV2; D: NA; CDR3: CASTNSLRGRVETQYF; DNA: TGTGCCAGCACAAATTCCCTCAGGGGCAGGGTGGAGACCCAGTACTTC
size: NA; J: TRBJ1-2; V: TRBV19; D: TRBD1; CDR3: CASSIGGQGTYGYTF; DNA: TGTGCCAGTAGTATAGGGGGACAGGGTACCTATGGCTACACCTTC
size: NA; J: TRBJ1-6; V: TRBV7-6; D: NA; CDR3: CASSPHERSPLHF; DNA: TGTGCCAGCAGCCCACATGAGCGTTCACCCCTCCACTTT
size: few; J: TRBJ2-7; V: TRBV9; D: NA; CDR3: CASSQGGGDYEQYF; DNA: TGTGCCAGCAGCCAAGGGGGGGGCGACTACGAGCAGTACTTC
size: NA; J: TRBJ2-6; V: TRBV28; D: NA; CDR3: CASSDQGAGANVLTF; DNA: TGTGCCAGCAGTGATCAGGGTGCTGGGGCCAACGTCCTGACTTTC
size: NA; J: TRBJ2-7; V: TRBV19; D: NA; CDR3: CASSVIRQESSYEQYF; DNA: TGTGCCAGTAGTGTAATCCGACAGGAGAGCTCCTACGAGCAGTACTTC
size: NA; J: TRBJ2-7; V: TRBV28; D: TRBD1; CDR3: CASSITGGTYGQYF; DNA: TGTGCCAGCAGTATAACAGGGGGCACCTACGGGCAGTACTTC
size: NA; J: TRBJ2-5; V: TRBV9; D: NA; CDR3: CASSVATGVGSETQYF; DNA: TGTGCCAGCAGCGTAGCTACGGGGGTAGGGTCAGAGACCCAGTACTTC
size: once; J: TRBJ1-1; V: TRBV7-8; D: NA; CDR3: CASSLSSFNTEAFF; DNA: TGTGCCAGCAGCTTATCCTCGTTTAACACTGAAGCTTTCTTT
size: once; J: TRBJ2-7; V: TRBV6-5; D: TRBD2; CDR3: CASRGTSGPEQYF; DNA: TGTGCCAGCCGGGGGACTAGCGGCCCCGAGCAGTACTTC
size: NA; J: TRBJ2-7; V: TRBV5-1; D: TRBD1; CDR3: CASSVEQGTGYEQYF; DNA: TGCGCCAGCAGCGTAGAACAGGGGACAGGCTACGAGCAGTACTTC
size: NA; J: TRBJ1-4; V: TRBV13; D: NA; CDR3: CASSFFQGKLFF; DNA: TGTGCCAGCAGCTTCTTCCAGGGAAAACTGTTTTTT
size: NA; J: TRBJ2-7; V: TRBV5-1; D: TRBD1; CDR3: CASRDSYEQYF; DNA: TGCGCCAGTAGGGACAGCTACGAGCAGTACTTC
size: NA; J: TRBJ2-1; V: TRBV7-9; D: TRBD2; CDR3: CASSLARGSPLDEQFF; DNA: TGTGCCAGCAGCTTAGCGCGCGGGAGCCCGTTGGATGAGCAGTTCTTC
size: NA; J: TRBJ1-1; V: TRBV6-1; D: TRBD1; CDR3: CASSEFYPGTGGEAFF; DNA: TGTGCCAGCAGTGAATTTTATCCCGGGACAGGGGGTGAAGCTTTCTTT
size: NA; J: TRBJ2-7; V: TRBV19; D: NA; CDR3: CASNTLTAGSHEQYF; DNA: TGTGCCAGTAACACCTTGACAGCGGGCAGCCACGAGCAGTACTTC
size: NA; J: TRBJ2-1; V: TRBV9; D: TRBD2; CDR3: CASSMTSGPEQFF; DNA: TGTGCCAGCAGCATGACTAGCGGGCCTGAGCAGTTCTTC
size: NA; J: TRBJ2-7; V: TRBV2; D: NA; CDR3: CASSDWGCEQYF; DNA: TGTGCCAGCAGTGACTGGGGCTGTGAGCAGTACTTC
size: once; J: TRBJ1-1; V: TRBV6-5; D: NA; CDR3: CASTSTGAHEAFF; DNA: TGTGCCAGCACCTCCACAGGCGCCCATGAAGCTTTCTTT
size: NA; J: TRBJ2-3; V: TRBV4-2; D: NA; CDR3: CASSQEFRGTDTQYF; DNA: TGTGCCAGCAGCCAAGAGTTCCGGGGCACAGATACGCAGTATTTT
size: NA; J: TRBJ1-4; V: TRBV27; D: TRBD1; CDR3: CASSLSKAGGYATNEKLFF; DNA: TGTGCCAGCAGTTTATCGAAGGCAGGGGGCTATGCAACTAATGAAAAACTGTTTTTT
size: NA; J: TRBJ2-2; V: TRBV11-3; D: TRBD1; CDR3: CASSDRVSTGELFF; DNA: TGTGCCAGCAGCGACAGGGTGAGCACCGGGGAGCTGTTTTTT
size: few; J: TRBJ2-6; V: TRBV25-1; D: TRBD1; CDR3: CASSEGGQRVSGANVLTF; DNA: TGTGCCAGCAGTGAAGGGGGACAGCGAGTCTCTGGGGCCAACGTCCTGACTTTC
size: NA; J: TRBJ2-5; V: TRBV13; D: TRBD2; CDR3: CASSTRLAGDQETQYF; DNA: TGTGCCAGCAGCACCAGACTAGCGGGAGACCAAGAGACCCAGTACTTC
size: NA; J: TRBJ1-1; V: TRBV18; D: NA; CDR3: CASSRTETALNTEAFF; DNA: TGTGCCAGCTCACGAACAGAGACAGCTTTGAACACTGAAGCTTTCTTT
size: NA; J: TRBJ2-7; V: TRBV6-1; D: NA; CDR3: CASSEVGAYEQYF; DNA: TGTGCCAGCAGTGAAGTAGGGGCCTACGAGCAGTACTTC
size: NA; J: TRBJ2-7; V: TRBV20-1; D: TRBD2; CDR3: CSAKPGGEQYF; DNA: TGCAGTGCTAAACCCGGGGGGGAGCAGTACTTC
size: NA; J: TRBJ2-3; V: TRBV6-5; D: NA; CDR3: CASTSVGETDDTQYF; DNA: TGTGCCAGCACCTCGGTCGGGGAAACAGATGATACGCAGTATTTT